Included here is one T cell receptor (beta chain) sequence, with context. This sample is drawn from a study of T cell responses to AZD1222 COVID-19 vaccine. TCRdb keeps only in-frame clones here, not all; method: immunoSEQ multiplex PCR. The table shows about 140,000 clones, with almost 95% occurring only once. Germline V gene sequence: CDR1 SGHKS, CDR2 YYEKEE (reference sequence). This CDR3 is built from 14 residues. Trimming cost V 1 base and J 7 bases, with 11 bases left between them. The chain employs TRBV5-5 and TRBJ2-2; D might be TRBD1 (5 bases). The sample here was peripheral blood, taken 28 days after the second AZD1222 dose. This sequence originates from an adult who received the AZD1222 COVID-19 vaccine. The CDR3 DNA reads as TGTGCCAGCAGCTTGAACCAGGGTATCGGGGAGCTGTTTTTT. Encoded protein: CASSLNQGIGELFF.